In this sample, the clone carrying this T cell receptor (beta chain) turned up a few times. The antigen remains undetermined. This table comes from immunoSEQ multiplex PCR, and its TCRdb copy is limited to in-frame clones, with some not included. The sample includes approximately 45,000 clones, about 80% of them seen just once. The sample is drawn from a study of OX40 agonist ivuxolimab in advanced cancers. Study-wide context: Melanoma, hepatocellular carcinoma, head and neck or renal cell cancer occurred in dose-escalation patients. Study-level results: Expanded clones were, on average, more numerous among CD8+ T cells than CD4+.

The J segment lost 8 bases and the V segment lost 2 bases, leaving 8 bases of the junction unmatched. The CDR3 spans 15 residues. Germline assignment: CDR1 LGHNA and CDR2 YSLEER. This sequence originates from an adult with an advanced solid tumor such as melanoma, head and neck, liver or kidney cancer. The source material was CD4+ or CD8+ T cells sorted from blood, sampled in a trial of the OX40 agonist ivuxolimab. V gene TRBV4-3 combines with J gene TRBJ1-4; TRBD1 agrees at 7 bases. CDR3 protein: CASSQREGAGEKLFF. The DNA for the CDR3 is TGCGCCAGCAGCCAAAGGGAGGGGGCAGGGGAAAAACTGTTTTTT.